Included here is one T cell receptor (beta chain) sequence, with context. The germline V gene encodes CDR1 SGHRS and CDR2 YFSETQ. The CDR3 contains 14 residues. The ends lost 4 bases at V and 4 bases at J; junction bases unmatched: 3. PCR amplification relied on 60 Vbeta primers (plus 13 Jbeta primers). The assay was immunoSEQ multiplex PCR, and TCRdb's table has in-frame clones only and misses some. The top ten clones hold about 2.6% of a sample with 150,000 to 200,000 clones, about 77% of them seen once. The sample originates from a study of cytomegalovirus exposure and HLA in healthy donors. The chain carries TRBV5-1 and TRBJ1-1; TRBD1 matches 11 bases. The clonotype was recovered from a woman between 35 and 50 years old in good health and CMV-seropositive. Sample: PBMCs. The CDR3 DNA follows: TGCGCCAGCAGCGGGGGGACAGGGGGCACTGAAGCTTTCTTT. Translating it yields CASSGGTGGTEAFF.